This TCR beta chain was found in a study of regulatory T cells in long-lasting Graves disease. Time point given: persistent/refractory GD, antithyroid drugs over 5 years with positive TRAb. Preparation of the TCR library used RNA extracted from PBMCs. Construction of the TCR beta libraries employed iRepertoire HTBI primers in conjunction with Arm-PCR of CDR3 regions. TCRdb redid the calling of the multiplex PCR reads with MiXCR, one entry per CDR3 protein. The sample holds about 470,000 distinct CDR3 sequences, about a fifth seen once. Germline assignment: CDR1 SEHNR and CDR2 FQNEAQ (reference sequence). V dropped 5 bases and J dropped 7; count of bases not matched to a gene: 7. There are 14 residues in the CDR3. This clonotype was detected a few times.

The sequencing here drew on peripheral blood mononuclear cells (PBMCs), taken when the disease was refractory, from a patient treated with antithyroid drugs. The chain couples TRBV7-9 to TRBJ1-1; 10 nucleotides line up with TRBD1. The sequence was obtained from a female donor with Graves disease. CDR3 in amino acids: CASSPVTGGGEAFF. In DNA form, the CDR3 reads TGTGCCAGCAGCCCAGTGACAGGGGGCGGTGAAGCTTTCTTT.